What follows are 28 T cell receptor beta chains derived from one specimen sequenced in a study of monozygotic twins with inflammatory bowel disease. TCRdb reprocessed the 5' RACE reads and reports one entry per CDR3 protein, with no DNA. Its clone listing holds about 160,000 distinct CDR3 sequences. The sample taken for sequencing was blood. These receptors were collected from a human donor with ulcerative colitis or Crohn's disease, or a healthy co-twin of an affected twin (not recorded which).

This sequence joins TRBV5-5 and TRBJ2-5; there is no DNA to check the TCRdb D call of TRBD1. CDR1 is SGHKS, CDR2 YYEKEE, per germline (reference sequence). This CDR3 has 14 residues. The CDR3 reads CASSLIRERETQYF. The whole variable domain, remainder taken from reference TRBV5-5 and TRBJ2-5, is DAGVTQSPTHLIKTRGQQVTLRCSPISGHKSVSWYQQVLGQGPQFIFQYYEKEERGRGNFPDRFSARQFPNYSSELNVNALLLGDSALYLCASSLIRERETQYFGPGTRLLVL.

The V call is TRBV20-1, the J call TRBJ2-1; checking the TCRdb D call of TRBD1 is not possible without DNA. The CDR3 loop spans 12 amino acids. Germline assignment: CDR1 DFQATT and CDR2 SNEGSKA (reference sequence). This CDR3 reads CSARGAPYEQFF.

This rearrangement joins TRBV12-3 or TRBV12-4 to TRBJ2-7; the D call from TCRdb, TRBD1, cannot be confirmed without DNA. CDR3 length: 15 residues. The CDR3 protein is CASSWGTATSYEQYF.

The V call is TRBV28, the J call TRBJ2-2; TCRdb's D gene call, TRBD1, goes unchecked for lack of DNA. From germline, CDR1 is MDHEN and CDR2 SYDVKM. The CDR3 is 16 residues long. The chain's CDR3 is CASSWQGAPGTGELFF.

This rearrangement joins TRBV7-2 to TRBJ1-5. Germline CDR1 is SGHTA and CDR2 is FQGNSA. This CDR3 has 16 residues. The CDR3 loop reads CASSLNRGATGQPQHF.

The J gene is TRBJ1-6, the V gene TRBV5-1; TCRdb proposes TRBD1, but this gene call is untestable without DNA. Germline V lookup: CDR1 SGHRS, CDR2 YFSETQ. The CDR3 spans 15 residues. CDR3 sequence: CASSFETGGGSPLHF.

This sequence joins TRBV7-2 and TRBJ1-4; the D call from TCRdb, TRBD1, cannot be confirmed without DNA. Germline V gene data show CDR1 as SGHTA and CDR2 as FQGNSA. CDR3 length equals 18 residues. The CDR3: CASSLAVPGSVNDEKLFF.

The chain combines TRBV5-1 with TRBJ2-1; TCRdb picks TRBD2, but there is no DNA to check that call. Germline CDR1 and CDR2: SGHRS and YFSETQ. The length of the CDR3 is 15 residues. CDR3 sequence reads: CATSTSGSSYNEQFF.

The rearrangement links TRBV5-1 to TRBJ2-1; TCRdb outputs TRBD1, but without DNA this stays unchecked. CDR1 is SGHRS, CDR2 YFSETQ, per germline. The CDR3 consists of 14 residues. This CDR3 is CASSLGTVVNEQFF.

The rearrangement links TRBV7-9 to TRBJ2-3; TCRdb outputs TRBD1, but without DNA this stays unchecked. The germline V gene encodes CDR1 SEHNR and CDR2 FQNEAQ (reference sequence). The CDR3 totals 15 residues. The CDR3 is CASSPGRGSADTQYF.

The rearrangement uses TRBV24-1 and TRBJ2-6. The CDR3 sequence is 16 residues long. The germline V gene encodes CDR1 KGHDR and CDR2 SFDVKD. The CDR3 loop reads CATSDPKAQWANVLTF.

The V call is TRBV5-6, the J call TRBJ1-5; TCRdb calls TRBD1, which cannot be checked without DNA. CDR3 length: 15 residues. Germline CDR1 SGHDT, CDR2 YYEEEE. The CDR3 loop is CASSFAGGYNQPQHF.

The rearrangement uses TRBV7-2 and TRBJ1-1; the D call from TCRdb, TRBD1, cannot be confirmed without DNA. The CDR3 is made up of 15 amino acids. Germline CDR1 reads SGHTA; CDR2 reads FQGNSA. The CDR3 region is CASSFLSGGPTEAFF.

CDR3 in amino acids: CASSYLAGPTDTQYF. The chain carries TRBV28 and TRBJ2-3; TCRdb selects TRBD2, and the lack of DNA leaves this call unchecked. The CDR3 extends over 15 amino acids. Germline CDR1 and CDR2: MDHEN and SYDVKM.

The chain is built from TRBV20-1 and TRBJ2-1; the D call from TCRdb, TRBD1, cannot be confirmed without DNA. Germline loops: CDR1 DFQATT, CDR2 SNEGSKA (reference sequence). The CDR3 runs 15 residues. The CDR3 spells CSASVAGKPYNEQFF.

V gene TRBV5-1 combines with J gene TRBJ2-5; the D gene TCRdb calls, TRBD2, cannot be checked with no DNA. Germline CDR1 SGHRS, CDR2 YFSETQ. The CDR3 runs 15 residues. The CDR3 sequence is CASSYTGLATETQYF.

V and J are TRBV6-1 and TRBJ2-1; TCRdb names TRBD2, which stays unverified in the absence of DNA. Germline loops: CDR1 MNHNS, CDR2 SASEGT. The CDR3 is made up of 14 amino acids. The CDR3 loop reads CARHSGGSVNEQFF.

The chain carries TRBV18 and TRBJ2-7; TCRdb lists TRBD2, though no DNA is available to test this call. The germline V gene has CDR1 KGHSH and CDR2 LQKENI. The CDR3 is 13 residues long. CDR3: CASSPRASDEQYF.

The rearrangement joins TRBV5-1 to TRBJ2-7; as DNA is missing, the TRBD2 call by TCRdb cannot be tested. CDR3 size: 18 residues. Looked up from germline, CDR1 is SGHRS and CDR2 is YFSETQ. The CDR3 sequence: CASSLRLAGGQVSYEQYF.

J is TRBJ1-1 and V is TRBV3-1. CDR1 LGHDT and CDR2 YNNKEL come from the germline V gene (reference sequence). This CDR3 has 13 amino acids. CDR3 loop: CASSQGQNTEAFF. The whole variable domain, remainder taken from reference TRBV3-1 and TRBJ1-1, is DTAVSQTPKYLVTQMGNDKSIKCEQNLGHDTMYWYKQDSKKFLKIMFSYNNKELIINETVPNRFSPKSPDKAHLNLHINSLELGDSAVYFCASSQGQNTEAFFGQGTRLTVV.

The rearrangement joins TRBV7-6 to TRBJ2-3; lacking DNA, the TRBD1 call made by TCRdb goes unchecked. This CDR3 is built from 15 residues. The germline V gene encodes CDR1 SGHVS and CDR2 FNYEAQ. The CDR3 loop reads CASSSGQGITKTQYF.

The chain joins TRBV12-3 or TRBV12-4 to TRBJ2-7; TCRdb lists TRBD2, though no DNA is available to test this call. This CDR3 has 15 amino acids. CDR3 protein: CASSLYESSGDEQYF.

The chain joins TRBV2 to TRBJ2-7; checking the TCRdb D call of TRBD1 is not possible without DNA. Germline V gives CDR1 SNHLY, CDR2 FYNNEI. CDR3 length: 15 amino acids. CDR3 protein: CASSEARGGFREQYF.

The chain uses TRBV6-5 and TRBJ2-7. CDR3 length: 15 amino acids. Germline V gene sequence: CDR1 MNHEY, CDR2 SVGAGI. CDR3 amino acids: CASSYSIASSYEQYF.

This clonotype is labeled medium-sized (0.01 to 0.1%) based on frequency. The chain has TRBV28 and TRBJ2-7; TCRdb returns TRBD2, unconfirmable since there is no DNA. CDR1 MDHEN and CDR2 SYDVKM come from the germline V gene. The CDR3 totals 16 residues. The CDR3 sequence: CASSEAGTDYSYEQYF.

V is TRBV20-1 and J is TRBJ2-7; TCRdb returns TRBD2, unconfirmable since there is no DNA. CDR3 length: 13 residues. CDR1 is DFQATT and CDR2 is SNEGSKA in the germline V gene (reference sequence). The CDR3 is CSARETSGIQQYF.

The chain uses TRBV5-6 and TRBJ2-4. This CDR3 contains 14 residues. Per the germline V gene, CDR1 is SGHDT and CDR2 is YYEEEE. The CDR3 protein is CASSLGLAKNIQYF.

The gene calls are TRBV25-1 and TRBJ2-1. The CDR3 spans 13 residues. Germline values: CDR1 MGHDK, CDR2 SYGVNS. The CDR3 loop is CASSEYNSNEQFF.